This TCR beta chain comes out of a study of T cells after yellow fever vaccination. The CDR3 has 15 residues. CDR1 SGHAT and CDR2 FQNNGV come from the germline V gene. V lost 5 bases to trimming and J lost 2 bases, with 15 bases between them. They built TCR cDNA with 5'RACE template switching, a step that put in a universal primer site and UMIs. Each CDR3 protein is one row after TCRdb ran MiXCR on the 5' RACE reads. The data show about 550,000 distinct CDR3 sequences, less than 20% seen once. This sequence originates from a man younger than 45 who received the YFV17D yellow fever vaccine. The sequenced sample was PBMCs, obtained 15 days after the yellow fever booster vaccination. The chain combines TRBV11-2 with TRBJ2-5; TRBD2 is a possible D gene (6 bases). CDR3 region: CASSPMAAGQETQYF. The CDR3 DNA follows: TGTGCCAGCAGCCCTATGGCGGCGGGACAAGAGACCCAGTACTTC.